This is a list of T cell receptor beta chains from one sample in a study of cytomegalovirus exposure and HLA in healthy donors. TCRdb's copy holds only in-frame clones and misses some; the assay was immunoSEQ multiplex PCR. In the table there are 65,000 to 85,000 clones, 60% to 85% of which are singletons. The sample was PBMCs. These TCRs come from a woman in her thirties or forties in good health and CMV-seropositive. Both conserved end residues are part of each CDR3. Fields, in order: CDR3 length, V gene, J gene, CDR3 protein.

11	TRBV28	TRBJ1-1	CASSSGPYAFF
15	TRBV5-1	TRBJ2-3	CASSLFPPSTDTQYF
15	TRBV7-3	TRBJ2-5	CASSLTTSSVGTQYF
18	TRBV18	TRBJ2-2	CASSPRGQGRLNTGELFF
13	TRBV15	TRBJ2-5	CATSRESLETQYF
13	TRBV5-1	TRBJ1-5	CASSLGLGQPQHF
14	TRBV2	TRBJ2-7	CASSDGTGVYEQYF
15	TRBV29-1	TRBJ2-2	CSVDSGQGLAGELFF
14	TRBV30	TRBJ2-7	CAWSASGTGGGQYF
15	TRBV7-2	TRBJ2-7	CASSLGLAGAYEQYF
14	TRBV7-9	TRBJ1-4	CASNTGRDNEKLFF
12	TRBV6-5	TRBJ2-3	CASSTPTGTQYF
18	TRBV30	TRBJ2-2	CAWSVTRGFRTSERELFF
17	TRBV2	TRBJ2-6	CASSSGTEPSGANVLTF
15	TRBV5-5	TRBJ2-3	CASSLLQIRVDTQYF
16	TRBV29-1	TRBJ2-5	CSVADRVFLREETQYF
14	TRBV19	TRBJ2-3	CASSRDRGADTQYF
17	TRBV5-6	TRBJ2-3	CASSLNGLAGVQDTQYF
11	TRBV28	TRBJ1-2	CASRHRSGYTF
15	TRBV5-1	TRBJ2-5	CASSSSGVGRETQYF
18	TRBV28	TRBJ2-7	CASSLFYSLRAVSYEQYF
13	TRBV6-1	TRBJ1-1	CASSENVAMEAFF
12	TRBV6-5	TRBJ1-4	CASSYLNEKLFF